This T cell receptor (beta chain) comes out of a study of vaccination effects on CD4 cells after COVID-19. Study context: Post-vaccine sampling occurred a median 72 days after the second dose.

Assay: immunoSEQ multiplex PCR; the TCRdb copy retains only in-frame clones and omits some. The sample has roughly 70,000 clones; under 80% are singletons. Germline assignment: CDR1 GTSNPN and CDR2 SVGIG (reference sequence). V lost 0 bases and J 9 bases, leaving 12 bases between the germline ends. The CDR3 has 13 amino acids. Study results and caveats: By a late point after vaccination, infection- and vaccine-induced clones had shrunk markedly through clonal contraction.

Concerning this clone itself: What it recognizes is unknown.

ViraFEST assay sequencing came after antigen-specific CD4+ T cells were expanded with viral peptide pools. Subsequent to less than 13 days of culture, CD4+ T cells were isolated. Two doses of BNT162b2 or mRNA-1273 vaccine were administered to participants. All vaccine recipients tested negative for nucleocapsid antibodies and had never contracted SARS-CoV-2 infection. This rearrangement joins TRBV30 to TRBJ1-3; D not certain. This specimen consisted of CD4+ T cells from PBMCs cultured with HCoV-OC43 spike peptides, obtained after COVID-19 vaccination. The subset: HCoV-OC43 spike overlapping peptide pool stimulation. The receptor's source is a human donor who received a COVID-19 vaccine. CDR3 sequence (DNA): TGTGCCTGGAGTGTAGCGTTTCGGGGCACCATATATTTT. Amino acids: CAWSVAFRGTIYF.